This entry concerns a single T cell receptor (beta chain). The sample holds a few counts of this clone. It has no known antigen specificity. No clone much larger than this one lies a single base away; base qualities are absent. This sample was taken from a study of cytomegalovirus exposure and HLA in healthy donors listed by TCRdb under 2017. About the investigation overall: An earlier analysis of several hundred of the donors reported more than 250 Gb of sequence data and 117 million unique TCR beta sequences from 190 million or so T cells. A separate validation cohort of some 130 different subjects was used in addition to the approximately 610-subject first cohort. To predict cytomegalovirus infection status, the study combined high-throughput TCR immunosequencing, statistical association of individual TCRs with disease status, and machine learning. Among 350 to 400 genotyped donors of the cohort, an average of around 240,000 unique TCR beta nucleotide sequences were sequenced per donor, roughly 20% of them non-productive. Among the roughly 410 genotyped donors, approximately 82% belonged to the genetic ancestry cluster associated with self-reported Caucasian donors. A later analysis re-examined previously published TCR beta repertoires from over 500 donors and added high-resolution HLA genotyping to investigate patterns of TCR occurrence. The study used immunosequencing to profile the T cell repertoires of under 700 subjects and linked those repertoires to cytomegalovirus serostatus. Both class I and class II loci were covered by HLA typing, at four-digit resolution. Every repertoire in the discovery cohort had been generated on one and the same sequencing platform. Alongside the repertoire data, information on donor age, sex, ethnicity and CMV serostatus was compiled. Rather than using new phenotypic data, the later analysis identified candidate immune exposures from TCR beta sequences and from how often those sequences occurred across donors. Four or five DR-DQ haplotypes were handled as single units for association and clustering because linkage in the cohort was strong. A later genetic analysis used genome-wide SNP genotypes for about three fifths of the 666 donors, treating that subset as a discovery cohort. The number of typed donors differed by locus: 629-630 for A, B, C, DRB1 and DQB1; approximately 540 for DQA1; roughly 600 for DPA1; and approximately 450 for DPB1. The aim of the study was to test whether cataloging public T cell receptors could identify signatures of past pathogen exposure. An early release that covered more than 550 HLA-typed donors contained approximately 300 gigabases of sequencing data and around 80 million unique TCR sequences. To decide whether each TCR beta V gene segment behaved as functional or pseudogenic, an earlier analysis of some 600 of the donors relied on high-throughput TCR beta sequencing.

Libraries were made using the immunoSEQ multiplex PCR assay. For the multiplex PCR, a mixture combining 60 forward primers for TCR Vbeta segments and 13 reverse primers for TCR Jbeta segments was used. Amplification of the CDR3 region of rearranged TCR beta genes was performed with a multiplex PCR assay on genomic DNA. Amplified TCR beta libraries were sequenced as 87-base-pair reads on the Illumina HiSeq System. Turning to the authors' computational methods: A later analysis tallied tens of millions of unique TCR beta chains across the 600 to 700 repertoires, and around 9.9 million of those chains were shared by two or more donors. A nearest-neighbor algorithm error-corrected the raw reads and collapsed the reads into unique sequences, merging closely related sequences to remove PCR and sequencing errors. Alignment of CDR3 sequences to IMGT reference sequences was used to assign V, D and J gene segments. For a sequence to be retained, at least a six-nucleotide match to both a V gene segment and a J gene segment was required. A rearrangement was called productive if the CDR3 had no stop codons and remained in frame with V and J, and every other rearrangement was called non-productive. Following IMGT convention, CDR3 was defined as the stretch from the second conserved V-encoded cysteine to the conserved J-encoded phenylalanine. The earlier analysis of some 580 of the donors excluded any sequence lacking an unambiguous match to a single V gene segment. An earlier analysis of fewer than 650 of the donors classified V segments as functional when productive rearrangements were above 56.7% and as segregating when the standard deviation between donors was above 5%. To diagnose cytomegalovirus status from the catalog of TCR beta chain sequences, a statistical classification framework was built. V and J gene assignment, in a later analysis, came from comparing TCR nucleotide sequences with IMGT/GENE-DB human TR gene sequences. Using the TCRdist pipeline, a later analysis assigned CDR3 sequences along with most-parsimonious VDJ recombination scenarios. In a later analysis, each TCR beta chain was defined by its CDR3 amino acid sequence together with its V-gene family, and reads without a unique V-gene family were excluded. As a way to deal with suspected cross-contamination and a sequencing artifact, a later analysis dropped approximately 590 nucleotide sequences that were highly shared and had low generation probability. In a later analysis, a clonal expansion index for each public chain was calculated from normalized within-repertoire ranks of inferred template counts. A later analysis computed generation probabilities with a VDJ recombination model fitted to out-of-frame rearrangements, and checked the results against IGoR. A later analysis scored TCR-TCR, TCR-HLA and TCR-CMV co-occurrence with hypergeometric tests, applying a repertoire-size bias correction to TCR pairs. False discovery rates were estimated in a later analysis by permuting HLA or CMV assignments 20 times. In a later analysis, co-occurring TCRs were grouped using DBSCAN, with TCRdist sequence similarity added in when clustering inside HLA-allele-positive subsets. For co-occurrence clustering, repertoires with fewer than 30,000 or more than 120,000 public chains were excluded, along with roughly 5 repertoires with anomalous nucleotide sharing. The clones in this table, taken by TCRdb from immuneACCESS, are in-frame only. Not every clone is retained; where verified, under half of the shortfall comes from an unresolved V gene, and the cause of the rest is unknown. V and J calls and clone size are those listed in that table; D and trimming were worked out from the DNA. Recorded for this sample are about 100,000 clones; approximately 81% of them occurred a single time. The top ten clonotypes cover about 4% of the sample.

The cohort was made up of roughly 670 healthy bone marrow donors. At the time of sampling, every cohort member was nominally healthy, though immune exposures that went unrecorded were likely present. The donor was CMV seropositive and was included in the group of 250 to 300 seropositive cohort members. Each donor provided a peripheral blood sample, and peripheral blood mononuclear cells were used for TCR beta sequencing. Genomic DNA extraction from the blood cell samples was performed with the Qiagen DNeasy Blood Extraction Kit. Broad study findings and their caveats: While some public TCRs were present in many individuals, most TCR sequences turned up only very rarely across donors. In vitro tests confirmed that a few of the cytomegalovirus-associated TCR beta chains recognize cytomegalovirus antigens. Approximately 18 rarely observed V segments, including chromosome 9 orphons, were excluded from the earlier analysis of about 610 of the donors because counts were too low. A later analysis found that most CMV-associated TCR beta chains appeared HLA-restricted, with HLA associations seemingly driven largely by CMV exposure. In a later analysis, HLA-associated TCR beta chains were found to be more clonally expanded and to have lower generation probabilities than equally common non-associated chains. Because some donors lacked HLA typing at each locus, the association tests relied only on the typed subset. In a later genetic analysis, fewer N-insertions in productive TCRs were reported among donors in an Asian-associated ancestry cluster than the roughly 700-donor mean. It was suggested by the authors that the approach could potentially be generalized to other disease states and immunological phenotypes. According to a later analysis, parvovirus B19, influenza, CMV and Epstein-Barr virus appeared linked to several top co-occurrence clusters. Presence/absence analyses assumed roughly uniform sequencing depth across donors, an assumption that may not hold. Immune exposure information for the cohort was limited to CMV serostatus. In an earlier analysis of fewer than 700 of the donors, most TCR beta V segments appeared in productive rearrangements about 87% or about 30% of the time, broadly matching IMGT annotations. A further reported finding was that TCR beta sequences accurately predicted the HLA-A and HLA-B alleles for most subjects in the first cohort. The 87-base-pair reads could not distinguish some IMGT-functional V segments, including TRBV6-2 and TRBV6-3, so those segments were excluded. In both the original and validation cohorts, the classifier was reported to diagnose cytomegalovirus status with high specificity and sensitivity. Only TCR beta chains were sequenced in this cohort, and the absence of alpha or paired-chain data limited detectable features. At a false discovery rate of 0.05, a later analysis linked around 17,000 TCR beta sequences to specific HLA alleles. When HLA alleles, especially DR and DQ, strongly co-occurred, attributing TCR associations to individual alleles was difficult. In a later analysis, the rate of TCR association differed among HLA loci, with DRB1 alleles having the most associated TCRs and HLA-C alleles having the fewest. Linkage disequilibrium might explain the correlated functional status among segregating V segments, but an unknown experimental factor could not be ruled out. A later genetic analysis associated a missense DCLRE1C variant with V-gene and J-gene trimming of TCR beta chains, and an independent cohort replicated the association. A group of highly shared sequence variants was considered likely to be a technical artifact of the sequencing pipeline. The study gave a list of more than 150 TCR beta chains associated with cytomegalovirus.

In the germline V gene (reference sequence), CDR1 corresponds to SGHKS and CDR2 to YYEKEE. The CDR3 holds 18 amino acids from the cysteine to the phenylalanine. CDR3 DNA is the only sequence kept; it has 54 bases, read in frame from the first base. Clipping removes 0 bases from V and 0 bases from J, with 3 as the unmatched junction base count. In this chain, TRBV5-5 is recombined with TRBJ2-6; TRBD1 lines up with 10 middle nucleotides. The sample taken for sequencing was PBMCs. This TCR came from a female donor in good health and CMV-seropositive. The sequence in DNA is TGTGCCAGCAGCTTGGGAAGGGACAGGGGCTCTGGGGCCAACGTCCTGACTTTC. This codes for CASSLGRDRGSGANVLTF.